This is a list of T cell receptor beta chains from one sample in a study of blood T cell repertoires in COVID-19. Generated by immunoSEQ multiplex PCR, the TCRdb table keeps only in-frame clones and is missing some. The repertoire holds 350,000 to 450,000 clones, with around 90% as singletons. Specimen: peripheral blood. The origin of the receptors is a man between 35 and 55 years old with acute or convalescent COVID-19. The CDR3 runs from the conserved cysteine through the conserved F or W. D genes are given only for firm matches. Clone sizes are given selectively: once, few, many, or a class where the clone is expanded.

v_call	j_call	d_call	clone_size	cdr3_nt	cdr3_aa
TRBV5-8	TRBJ1-5	TRBD1	.	TGTGCCAGCAGCTTTGGGACAGCGGATAGCAATCAGCCCCAGCATTTT	CASSFGTADSNQPQHF
TRBV10-1	TRBJ2-1	TRBD2	.	TGCGCCAGCAGTGAGAGTGGACTAGCGGGAGCGGGTGAGCAGTTCTTC	CASSESGLAGAGEQFF
TRBV18	TRBJ2-5	TRBD2	.	TGTGCCAGCTCAATAGTACTAGCGCAGAACCAAGAGACCCAGTACTTC	CASSIVLAQNQETQYF
TRBV30	TRBJ1-3	.	.	TGTGCCTGGAGTACCTGGAGCTCTGGAAACACCATATATTTT	CAWSTWSSGNTIYF
TRBV25-1	TRBJ2-7	.	.	TGTGCCAGCAGTGACCCCCGGCGCGGGGGCCCCTGGGAGCAGTACTTC	CASSDPRRGGPWEQYF
TRBV7-3	TRBJ2-3	TRBD1	.	TGTGCCAGCAGCCCGACAGGGGGGACAGATACGCAGTATTTT	CASSPTGGTDTQYF
TRBV5-1	TRBJ2-1	.	.	TGCGCCAGCAGCCCAAAGCGGGTAAGCTCCTACAATGAGCAGTTCTTC	CASSPKRVSSYNEQFF
TRBV7-9	TRBJ2-2	.	few	TGTGCCAGCACCCCGGTGATCGGGGAGCTGTTTTTT	CASTPVIGELFF
TRBV5-6	TRBJ2-7	.	.	TGTGCCAGCAGCTGTGCGGGTCGGGGGAACTACGAGCAGTACTTC	CASSCAGRGNYEQYF
TRBV10-1	TRBJ1-2	TRBD1	once	TGCGCCAGCAGAGCGACAGGGGCTAACTGCGGCTACACCTTC	CASRATGANCGYTF
TRBV7-6	TRBJ2-1	TRBD2	.	TGTGCCAGCAGCCGACTAGCGGGAGGGTCCTACAATGAGCAGTTCTTC	CASSRLAGGSYNEQFF
TRBV5-1	TRBJ2-7	.	.	TGCGCCAGCAGCTTTCGGGGGACTGCTGAATACGAGCAGTACTTC	CASSFRGTAEYEQYF
TRBV2	TRBJ1-3	TRBD1	.	TGTGCCAGCAACCTAGACAGGGCCGGTGGAAACACCATATATTTT	CASNLDRAGGNTIYF
TRBV4-3	TRBJ1-6	.	.	TGCGCCAGCAGCCAAGACAGTAACAGGGAATATTCACCCCTCCACTTT	CASSQDSNREYSPLHF
TRBV30	TRBJ1-2	TRBD1	.	TGTGCCTGGAGTGCGGGACCCGGGACAGGGGTCAGCTACACCTTC	CAWSAGPGTGVSYTF
TRBV7-2	TRBJ1-2	TRBD1	.	TGTGCCAGCAGCTTAGCAGAGGGGGCTTGGGGCTATGGCTACACCTTC	CASSLAEGAWGYGYTF
TRBV30	TRBJ2-3	.	.	TGTGCCATGCCGGGTCCTAGCACAGATACGCAGTATTTT	CAMPGPSTDTQYF
TRBV11-3	TRBJ2-3	.	.	TGTGCCAGCAGCCGAGCGCAAACGGCAGGGGCGAAACAGTATTTT	CASSRAQTAGAKQYF
TRBV5-1	TRBJ2-7	TRBD1	.	TGCGCCAGCAGCTTGGAGGCGGACAGGGCATTTGTAGGTGCCTACGAGCAGTACTTC	CASSLEADRAFVGAYEQYF
TRBV12-5	TRBJ2-2	TRBD2	.	TGTGCTAGTGGTTTGTCTAAAAGGGGAGGACTAGCGGTTACAAAGAACACCGGGGAGCTGTTTTTT	CASGLSKRGGLAVTKNTGELFF
TRBV27	TRBJ1-1	TRBD1	.	TGTGCCAGCAGCCCGGGACAGGGAATGAACACTGAAGCTTTCTTT	CASSPGQGMNTEAFF
TRBV2	TRBJ2-1	TRBD2	.	TGTGCCAGCAGTGTGAGCGGGGGGCCCTACAATGAGCAGTTCTTC	CASSVSGGPYNEQFF
TRBV2	TRBJ2-1	TRBD2	once	TGTGCCATACAAGCGGGGCCCAAAGGAAATGAGCAGTTCTTC	CAIQAGPKGNEQFF
TRBV27	TRBJ2-7	.	.	TGTGCCAGCAGCCTCTTTCCCGGGACTTACTTCTACGAGCAGTACTTC	CASSLFPGTYFYEQYF
TRBV6-5	TRBJ2-5	TRBD2	.	TGTGCCAGCAGTCGGACTAGCACAGAGACCCAGTACTTC	CASSRTSTETQYF
TRBV7-6	TRBJ2-5	.	.	TGTGCCAGCAGCTTATTCGGGGGGCACCAAGAGACCCAGTACTTC	CASSLFGGHQETQYF
TRBV30	TRBJ1-2	.	.	TGTGCCTCCCAGGAACTCCTCTATGGCTACACCTTC	CASQELLYGYTF
TRBV5-1	TRBJ2-7	TRBD1	.	TGCGCCAGCAGTTCCGCGCGGGGGACAGGGAGTTACGAGCAGTACTTC	CASSSARGTGSYEQYF
TRBV10-1	TRBJ2-1	TRBD2	.	TGCGCCAGCAGTGAGTCTGGGGGAGGGCCTCGGGAGCAGTTCTTC	CASSESGGGPREQFF
TRBV15	TRBJ1-5	TRBD1	.	TGTGCCACCAGCAGATCACTGGGGGACAGGTTTTCTAAGCAGCCCCAGCATTTT	CATSRSLGDRFSKQPQHF
TRBV12-3/TRBV12-4	TRBJ1-5	.	.	TGTGCCAGCAGTTTGTCAGGGTTTCAGCCCCAGCATTTT	CASSLSGFQPQHF
TRBV28	TRBJ2-3	TRBD1	once	TGTGCCAGCAGTTTCCCGGGACAGGGGGGCGATACGCAGTATTTT	CASSFPGQGGDTQYF
TRBV6-5	TRBJ1-3	TRBD1	.	TGTGCCAGCAGCCGGACAGGGGGATCTGGAAACACCATATATTTT	CASSRTGGSGNTIYF
TRBV5-1	TRBJ1-3	.	.	TGCGCCAGCAGCCTGGAGCGACAGCCCTCTGGAAACACCATATATTTT	CASSLERQPSGNTIYF
TRBV19	TRBJ1-5	.	once	TGTGCCAGCAGGAACCGACTCGGACAACCCAATCAGCCCCAGCATTTT	CASRNRLGQPNQPQHF
TRBV5-5	TRBJ1-3	.	.	TGTGCCAGCGGCTTCGGGGGAAACACCATATATTTT	CASGFGGNTIYF
TRBV10-2	TRBJ1-4	.	.	TGCGCCAGCAGTGAACGTCAGTTCTTTTATGAAAAACTGTTTTTT	CASSERQFFYEKLFF
TRBV6-6	TRBJ1-1	.	.	TGTGCCAGCAGTTACTCGAGGAACACTGAAGCTTTCTTT	CASSYSRNTEAFF
TRBV30	TRBJ1-3	.	.	TGTGCCTGGGGAACGGGGAGCTCTGGAAACACCATATATTTT	CAWGTGSSGNTIYF
TRBV5-1	TRBJ1-1	.	.	TGCGCCAGCAGCTTAAGTAGAGGCACTGAAGCTTTCTTT	CASSLSRGTEAFF
TRBV9	TRBJ2-7	.	.	TGTGCCAGCAGCCCACAACAGGGAACTTCGAGTGGGGAGCAGTACTTC	CASSPQQGTSSGEQYF
TRBV15	TRBJ2-7	TRBD2	.	TGTGCCACCAGCGGAAGGACTAGCGACTCCTACGAGCAGTACTTC	CATSGRTSDSYEQYF
TRBV19	TRBJ1-2	TRBD1	once	TGTGCCAGTAGTCCCCAGGCGACCGGGACAGGGGATAACTATGGCTACACCTTC	CASSPQATGTGDNYGYTF
TRBV2	TRBJ2-5	.	.	TGTGCCAGCAGTGAGGAACTCTCGAGGTCCCAGTACTTC	CASSEELSRSQYF
TRBV18	TRBJ1-1	.	.	TGTGCCAGCTCACAAAGAGGGAACACTGAAGCTTTCTTT	CASSQRGNTEAFF